The rows below give T cell receptor beta chains drawn from one sample of a study of cytomegalovirus exposure and HLA in healthy donors. TCRdb's copy holds only in-frame clones and misses some; the assay was immunoSEQ multiplex PCR. Among a few hundred thousand clones listed, roughly 80% were seen once. Sequences were obtained from PBMCs. All receptors derive from a man under 40 in good health and CMV-seronegative. CDR3s include the opening cysteine and the closing phenylalanine or tryptophan. A D gene is named only where the DNA matches it firmly. Only some rows state a clone size, as once, few, many or a class for expanded clones.

cdr3_aa cdr3_nt j_call v_call clone_size d_call cdr3_length
CALGLAPGEQFF TGTGCCCTCGGGCTAGCCCCCGGTGAGCAGTTCTTC TRBJ2-1 TRBV6-5 - - 12
CASSQGQAHSYEQYF TGTGCCAGCAGTCAGGGACAGGCGCACTCCTACGAGCAGTACTTC TRBJ2-7 TRBV2 once TRBD1 15
CASSLAQGEQYF TGTGCCAGCAGCCTCGCCCAGGGCGAGCAGTACTTC TRBJ2-7 TRBV4-2 - - 12
CASSFGGKAFF TGTGCCAGCAGTTTCGGGGGGAAAGCTTTCTTT TRBJ1-1 TRBV28 - - 11
CAISDDIGGEGGEFF TGTGCCATCAGTGACGATATCGGGGGGGAAGGAGGTGAGTTCTTC TRBJ2-1 TRBV10-3 - TRBD2 15
CASKEAERGYTF TGTGCCAGCAAAGAGGCAGAACGAGGCTACACCTTC TRBJ1-2 TRBV6-1 - - 12
CASSRGQYNSPLHF TGTGCCAGCAGTCGCGGACAGTATAATTCACCCCTCCACTTT TRBJ1-6 TRBV7-3 - - 14
CASSLDRPKTEGYTF TGTGCCAGCAGTCTGGACAGGCCCAAAACAGAAGGCTACACCTTC TRBJ1-2 TRBV2 - TRBD1 15
CASSLQVPYEQYF TGTGCCAGCAGTTTACAGGTCCCCTACGAGCAGTACTTC TRBJ2-7 TRBV28 - - 13
CASSSQETQYF TGTGCCAGCAGTTCTCAAGAGACCCAGTACTTC TRBJ2-5 TRBV6-6 - - 11
CASSRTGTGYSEQYF TGTGCCAGCAGCCGAACCGGGACAGGGTACTCCGAGCAGTACTTC TRBJ2-7 TRBV9 - TRBD1 15
CASSLGLAGAYEQYF TGTGCCAGCAGTTTAGGGCTAGCGGGGGCCTACGAGCAGTACTTC TRBJ2-7 TRBV28 - TRBD2 15
CASSLRLATSTDTQYF TGTGCCAGCAGCCTCCGCCTAGCGACTAGCACAGATACGCAGTATTTT TRBJ2-3 TRBV7-9 - - 16
CASSQDLGQTKNIQYF TGTGCCAGCAGCCAAGACCTTGGACAGACCAAAAACATTCAGTACTTC TRBJ2-4 TRBV14 few - 16
CASSSQGIYGYTF TGTGCCAGCAGTTCACAGGGAATCTATGGCTACACCTTC TRBJ1-2 TRBV28 - - 13
CASSVGGTDTQYF TGTGCCAGCAGTGTCGGAGGGACAGATACGCAGTATTTT TRBJ2-3 TRBV25-1 once - 13
CASSLEDGATEAFF TGTGCCAGCAGCTTAGAAGATGGGGCGACTGAAGCTTTCTTT TRBJ1-1 TRBV7-9 - - 14
CASSQSYRGAPRFDVQAGTDTQYF TGTGCCAGCAGCCAATCTTACCGGGGGGCCCCTAGATTCGATGTTCAGGCCGGCACAGATACGCAGTATTTT TRBJ2-3 TRBV4-2 - - 24
CASSVDIRRMGYTF TGTGCCAGCAGCGTAGACATAAGGAGGATGGGCTACACCTTC TRBJ1-2 TRBV9 - - 14
CAGSRTGPSNEKLFF TGTGCCGGCAGTCGGACAGGCCCATCTAATGAAAAACTGTTTTTT TRBJ1-4 TRBV2 - TRBD1 15
CSVRLGSGNTIYF TGCAGCGTACGCCTCGGCTCTGGAAACACCATATATTTT TRBJ1-3 TRBV29-1 few - 13
CASSAFGTGIQSDEKLFF TGTGCCAGCAGCGCGTTTGGGACAGGGATCCAATCTGATGAAAAACTGTTTTTT TRBJ1-4 TRBV9 - TRBD1 18
CAISAGYEQYF TGTGCCATCAGTGCAGGCTACGAGCAGTACTTC TRBJ2-7 TRBV10-3 - - 11
CASPGARTDTQYF TGTGCCAGCCCAGGGGCGCGCACAGATACGCAGTATTTT TRBJ2-3 TRBV2 - - 13
CASSYRQGGDEQYF TGTGCCAGCAGTTACCGGCAGGGGGGCGACGAGCAGTACTTC TRBJ2-7 TRBV6-5 - - 14
CASTTGQGLGEKLFF TGTGCCAGCACCACGGGACAGGGTTTAGGTGAAAAACTGTTTTTT TRBJ1-4 TRBV6-6 - TRBD1 15
CASSQEQGRTEAFF TGTGCCAGCAGCCAGGAACAGGGGAGGACTGAAGCTTTCTTT TRBJ1-1 TRBV7-9 - TRBD1 14
CASSSSGLAVTGELFF TGTGCCAGCAGCTCGTCGGGACTAGCGGTCACCGGGGAGCTGTTTTTT TRBJ2-2 TRBV7-2 - TRBD2 16
CASSFSQGAVVSQETQYF TGTGCCAGCAGTTTTTCACAGGGGGCCGTGGTCAGCCAAGAGACCCAGTACTTC TRBJ2-5 TRBV13 - TRBD1 18
CASSQGQGGSGASVLTF TGTGCCAGTAGCCAGGGACAGGGTGGTTCTGGGGCCAGCGTCCTGACTTTC TRBJ2-6 TRBV19 - TRBD1 17
CASSETWDRAAYEQYF TGTGCCAGCAGCGAAACGTGGGACAGGGCAGCCTACGAGCAGTACTTC TRBJ2-7 TRBV9 - TRBD1 16
CASSWDRGSRQPQHF TGTGCCAGCAGCTGGGACAGGGGGTCTCGCCAGCCCCAGCATTTT TRBJ1-5 TRBV7-2 - TRBD1 15
CASSLARQETQYF TGTGCCAGCAGCTTAGCCAGGCAAGAGACCCAGTACTTC TRBJ2-5 TRBV7-2 - - 13
CASSHFLAGPRNEQFF TGTGCCAGCAGCCACTTTTTAGCGGGGCCGAGGAATGAGCAGTTCTTC TRBJ2-1 TRBV14 - TRBD2 16
CASSPDRVAGYTF TGCGCCAGCAGTCCCGACAGGGTGGCCGGCTACACCTTC TRBJ1-2 TRBV5-1 - TRBD1 13
CSVVQLLIQETQYF TGCAGCGTTGTTCAACTCCTGATTCAAGAGACCCAGTACTTC TRBJ2-5 TRBV29-1 few - 14
CASSAGSGYYEQYF TGTGCCAGCAGTGCCGGATCAGGGTACTACGAGCAGTACTTC TRBJ2-7 TRBV6-1 - - 14
CASSLTSGGTGELFF TGTGCCAGCAGTCTGACTAGCGGGGGGACCGGGGAGCTGTTTTTT TRBJ2-2 TRBV6-5 - TRBD2 15
CASSWRQGAFNYGYTF TGTGCCAGCAGCTGGAGACAGGGGGCTTTCAACTATGGCTACACCTTC TRBJ1-2 TRBV5-6 - TRBD1 16
CASSRRDRADEQYF TGTGCCAGCAGCCGCCGGGACAGGGCTGACGAGCAGTACTTC TRBJ2-7 TRBV7-9 - TRBD1 14
CASSQDFQRGDEQFF TGCGCCAGCAGCCAAGATTTCCAGCGTGGCGATGAGCAGTTCTTC TRBJ2-1 TRBV4-3 once - 15
CASSLQNNNYGYTF TGTGCCAGCAGCTTACAAAACAATAACTATGGCTACACCTTC TRBJ1-2 TRBV11-2 - - 14
CASTGVGVNSPLHF TGTGCCAGTACCGGGGTTGGGGTTAATTCACCCCTCCACTTT TRBJ1-6 TRBV19 few - 14